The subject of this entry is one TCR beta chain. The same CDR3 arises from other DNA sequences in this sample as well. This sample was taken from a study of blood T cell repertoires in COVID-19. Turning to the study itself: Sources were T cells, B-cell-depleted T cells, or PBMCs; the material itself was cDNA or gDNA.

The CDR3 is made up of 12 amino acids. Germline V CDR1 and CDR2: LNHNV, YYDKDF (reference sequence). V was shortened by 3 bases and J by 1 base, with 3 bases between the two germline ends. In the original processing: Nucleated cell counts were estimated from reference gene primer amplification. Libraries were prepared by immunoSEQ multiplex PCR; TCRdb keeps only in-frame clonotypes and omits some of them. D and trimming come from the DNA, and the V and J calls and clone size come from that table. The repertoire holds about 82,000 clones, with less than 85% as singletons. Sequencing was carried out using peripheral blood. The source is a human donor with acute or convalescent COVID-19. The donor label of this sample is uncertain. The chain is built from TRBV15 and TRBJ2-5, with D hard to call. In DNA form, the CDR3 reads TGTGCCACCAGCAGGGCCCAAGAGACCCAGTACTTC. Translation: CATSRAQETQYF. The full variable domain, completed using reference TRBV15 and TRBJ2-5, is DAMVIQNPRYQVTQFGKPVTLSCSQTLNHNVMYWYQQKSSQAPKLLFHYYDKDFNNEADTPDNFQSRRPNTSFCFLDIRSPGLGDTAMYLCATSRAQETQYFGPGTRLLVL.